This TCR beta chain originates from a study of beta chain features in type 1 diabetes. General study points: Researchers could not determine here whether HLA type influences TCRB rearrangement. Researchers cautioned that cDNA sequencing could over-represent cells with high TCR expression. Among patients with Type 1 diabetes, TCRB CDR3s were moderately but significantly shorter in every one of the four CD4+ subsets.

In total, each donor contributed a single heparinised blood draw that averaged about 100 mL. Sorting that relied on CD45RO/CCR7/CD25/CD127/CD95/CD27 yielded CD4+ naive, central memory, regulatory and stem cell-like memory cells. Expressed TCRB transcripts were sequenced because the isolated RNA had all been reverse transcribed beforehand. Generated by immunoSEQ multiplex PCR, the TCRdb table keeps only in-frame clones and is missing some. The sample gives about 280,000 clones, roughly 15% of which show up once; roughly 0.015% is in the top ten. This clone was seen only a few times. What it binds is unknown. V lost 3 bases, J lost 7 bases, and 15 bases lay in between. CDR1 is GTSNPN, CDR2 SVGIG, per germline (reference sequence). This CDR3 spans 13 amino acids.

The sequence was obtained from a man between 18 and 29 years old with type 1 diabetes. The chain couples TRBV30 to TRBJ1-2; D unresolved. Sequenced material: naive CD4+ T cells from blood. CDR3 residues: CAWRLSGIGGYTF. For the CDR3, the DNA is TGTGCCTGGAGGTTATCGGGAATAGGTGGCTACACCTTC.